The 5 T cell receptor beta chains listed next were all sequenced from one sample in a study of blood T cell repertoires in COVID-19. Repertoires were generated with immunoSEQ multiplex PCR, while TCRdb's copy carries only in-frame clones and drops some. The profile shows roughly 50,000 clones, 85% to 90% of them singletons. The specimen was peripheral blood. These receptors all stem from an elderly man with acute or convalescent COVID-19.

The chain recombines TRBV20-1 with TRBJ1-2; the match to TRBD1 covers 7 bases. Trimming took 3 bases from V and 4 from J; bases not matched to a gene: 11. This CDR3 is built from 15 residues. From germline, CDR1 is DFQATT and CDR2 SNEGSKA (reference sequence). The CDR3 loop is CSASRQGLRGYGYTF. For the CDR3, the DNA is TGCAGTGCTAGTCGACAGGGCCTGAGGGGCTATGGCTACACCTTC.

The CDR3 coding sequence is TGTGCCAGCAGTGAGGAAGCGGGGGGGCGAAGTACGCAGTATTTT. It yields the protein CASSEEAGGRSTQYF. The rearrangement joins TRBV2 to TRBJ2-3; 10 positions match TRBD2. CDR1 SNHLY and CDR2 FYNNEI come from the germline V gene. The CDR3 covers 15 residues. V shed 3 bases, J shed 8 bases, and the junction held 8 bases outside the gene matches.

The V call is TRBV3-1 (or the pseudogene TRBV3-2), the J call TRBJ1-4; D not resolved. Germline V gene lookup returns CDR1 LGHDT and CDR2 YNNKEL (reference sequence). Trimming cost V 0 bases and J 8 bases, with 16 bases left between them. The CDR3 spans 16 residues. CDR3 in amino acids: CASSQDRHPPREKLFF. The DNA of the CDR3 is TGTGCCAGCAGCCAAGATAGACATCCACCCCGGGAAAAACTGTTTTTT.

This clone was counted once. The gene calls are TRBV7-3 and TRBJ2-1, with D possibly being TRBD2 (5 bases). Germline V gene sequence: CDR1 SGHTA, CDR2 FQGTGA. This CDR3 is built from 13 residues. The V end was cut by 5 bases, the J end by 6 bases, with 11 bases between. Here the CDR3 DNA reads TGTGCCAGCAGCGCGGGTACTACCAATGAGCAGTTCTTC. It codes for CASSAGTTNEQFF.

J is TRBJ2-5 and V is TRBV5-1, with D perhaps matching TRBD2 (6 bases). The CDR3 contains 16 residues. V lost 4 bases and J 2 bases, leaving 18 bases between the germline ends. CDR1 SGHRS and CDR2 YFSETQ come from the germline V gene. The CDR3 loop reads CASSRAGAGRQETQYF. In DNA form, the CDR3 reads TGCGCCAGCAGCCGAGCTGGGGCAGGGAGGCAAGAGACCCAGTACTTC.